Described below is a single T cell receptor (beta chain) sequence and its context. This sample stems from a study of control samples from healthy donors and cancer patients. Produced via immunoSEQ multiplex PCR; TCRdb's table is partial and in-frame only. The sample comprises around 150,000 clones, roughly 94% of which are singletons, and roughly 15% rests with the top ten. The sample comprised PBMCs. The origin of this receptor is a man in his sixties with colorectal cancer.

This chain's CDR3 is CASSLASTDTQYF. DNA for the CDR3: TGTGCTTCCTCATTAGCGTCCACAGATACGCAGTATTTT. This chain joins TRBV30 and TRBJ2-3; D perhaps matches TRBD2 (5 bases). CDR1 and CDR2 from the germline V gene are GTSNPN and SVGIG (reference sequence). This CDR3 is built from 13 residues.